These T cell receptor beta chains were read from a single sample in a study of identical twins. TCRdb re-analysed the 5' RACE reads in MiXCR, keeping a single row per CDR3 protein. Of 1.5 million to 2 million distinct CDR3 sequences in the sample, less than 40% are singletons; the top ten hold roughly 0.3%. The sequenced sample consisted of cord blood. The receptor source for this set is a newborn girl in good health. Both conserved end residues are part of each CDR3. A D gene is named only where the DNA matches it firmly.

j_call v_call d_call cdr3_aa
TRBJ2-1 TRBV12-3/TRBV12-4 . CASSPGQNNELFF
TRBJ1-1 TRBV13 TRBD1 CASSPKDRGDTEAFF
TRBJ2-2 TRBV10-3 . CATRLEFGELFF
TRBJ2-3 TRBV25-1 . CASSGPLEGEIYTQYF
TRBJ2-3 TRBV6-2/TRBV6-3 . CASTRGADTQYF
TRBJ1-2 TRBV5-1 . CASTDTGYYGYTF
TRBJ2-5 TRBV20-1 TRBD2 CSARVGLAGHQETQYF
TRBJ2-7 TRBV5-1 . CASSLVAGREQYF
TRBJ2-1 TRBV28 . CASSLLSPPPGLYEQFF
TRBJ1-5 TRBV20-1 . CSASMGSNQPQHF
TRBJ1-2 TRBV10-3 . CAITLIPFGGGYTF
TRBJ1-1 TRBV21-1 . CASSKLGRDRNTEAFF
TRBJ1-2 TRBV6-6 . CASLLGANYGYTF
TRBJ2-1 TRBV6-6 . CASSQGTFNEQFF
TRBJ2-5 TRBV3-1 TRBD2 CASSQNSGRETQYF
TRBJ2-1 TRBV28 TRBD2 CASTGFAGGPYNEQFF
TRBJ1-2 TRBV5-1 . CASSFTVDTGGYTF
TRBJ2-1 TRBV20-1 TRBD2 CSATLTGTRDNEQFF
TRBJ1-6 TRBV5-4 . CASSLAGVKSSYNSPLHF
TRBJ2-6 TRBV9 . CASTHVSAGADVLTF
TRBJ2-5 TRBV9 . CASSSTLLLNEQYF
TRBJ1-4 TRBV5-1 . CASAGTNNEKLFF
TRBJ2-2 TRBV4-2 . CASSQTGSPTGELFF
TRBJ2-7 TRBV20-1 . CSAVDTLTRNEQYF
TRBJ2-4 TRBV4-1 TRBD2 CASSLGTSGRGAKNIQYF
TRBJ2-5 TRBV25-1 TRBD1 CASSDPRGRGETQYF
. TRBV6-1 . CASRDPGRSYEQYF
TRBJ2-3 TRBV27 . CVSSLDRPSTDTQYF
. TRBV7-9 . CASSLGYEGLRYLSYEQYF
TRBJ1-6 TRBV10-3 . CAIGGPVANSPLHF
TRBJ2-6 TRBV12-3/TRBV12-4 . CASSLYRFSSGANVLTF
TRBJ2-7 TRBV5-1 . CASSLSQGCYEQYF
TRBJ2-1 TRBV20-1 . CSARVTGGPYNEQFF
TRBJ2-7 TRBV9 . CASSVEPGGAYEQYF
TRBJ1-2 TRBV28 TRBD1 CASSLWDRIYGYTF
TRBJ2-2 TRBV29-1 . CSVEWGAAGELFF
TRBJ2-2 TRBV3-1 TRBD2 CASSQDLGAGGLNTGELFF
. TRBV12-3/TRBV12-4 . CASSFRGGDQETQYF
TRBJ2-3 TRBV20-1 TRBD2 CSAWTSGGDTQYF
TRBJ2-3 TRBV27 TRBD2 CASTKAGSDTQYF
TRBJ2-7 TRBV9 TRBD2 CASSVGPSGTVYNEQYF
TRBJ1-2 TRBV5-1 TRBD1 CASGLGDIITGEIKGYTF
TRBJ2-3 TRBV20-1 TRBD2 CSATAGTSKDTQYF
TRBJ2-1 TRBV21-1 . CASSPLAGASNEQFF
. TRBV25-1 . CASSGGRGPPYNEQYF
TRBJ2-3 TRBV4-2 TRBD2 CASSQDPSGGSRTDTQYF
TRBJ2-6 TRBV3-1 . CASSQLSSSGANVLTF
TRBJ2-3 TRBV5-5 . CASSFLLGPATDTQYF
TRBJ2-1 TRBV7-9 . CASSPYGGSYNEQFF